Described below is a single TCR beta chain sequence and its context. The sample is drawn from a study of technical replicates of blood from several donors. Using immunoSEQ multiplex PCR, the repertoire was profiled, and TCRdb retains in-frame clones only, with some absent. The sample holds tens of thousands of clones, 95% to 98% seen once. The sample comprised T cells isolated from PBMCs. The clonotype was recovered from a human donor in good health.

The CDR3 DNA follows: TGTGCCAGCAGTGAGGAGCGGGAGTTGGCCGGGGAGCTGTTTTTT. Protein product: CASSEERELAGELFF. The rearrangement joins TRBV2 to TRBJ2-2, with 8 bases identical to TRBD2. Germline V CDR1 and CDR2: SNHLY, FYNNEI. Trimming took 3 bases from V and 6 from J; bases not matched to a gene: 6. The CDR3 has 15 amino acids.